In this sample, the clone carrying this T cell receptor beta chain turned up a few times. The antigen is unknown. TCRdb used MiXCR to reprocess the 5' RACE reads, holding one entry per CDR3 protein. The repertoire consists of 250,000 to 350,000 distinct CDR3 sequences, with just under 20% occurring once and the leading ten covering about 21%. This entry is derived from a study of T-cell memory formation after mild COVID-19. Study conclusions and caveats: The study found balanced CD4/CD8 in clones contracting day 15 to 85 and a CD4+ lean in later expanders.

V was trimmed by 7 bases and J by 1 base, leaving 10 bases between them. The length of the CDR3 is 12 residues. Looked up from germline, CDR1 is SQVTM and CDR2 is ANQGSEA. This clonotype was obtained from a man younger than 30 who had mild COVID-19 (a few samples of this study predate the infection). Cell type and time point are not known. The specimen sequenced was PBMCs or a T cell subset sorted from them (not recorded which). V is TRBV29-1 and J is TRBJ2-5; D not resolved. The CDR3 spells CSAGSLQETQYF. The CDR3 DNA reads as TGCAGCGCTGGATCCCTCCAAGAGACCCAGTACTTC.